The present T cell receptor beta chain was sequenced within a study of cytomegalovirus exposure and HLA in healthy donors. Background on the study: Counted in an early data release were about 86 million unique TCRs from HLA-typed donors.

This clone was detected once. The PCR used 60 Vbeta and 13 Jbeta primers. The assay was immunoSEQ multiplex PCR, and TCRdb's table has in-frame clones only and misses some. The data contain more than 90,000 clones, approximately 80% of them seen just once; the ten biggest clones take up about 3.8%. Losses at the gene ends were 5 bases for V and 8 bases for J; bases not matched to a gene: 9. CDR1 and CDR2 from the germline V gene are MNHEY and SMNVEV (reference sequence). The CDR3 has 14 amino acids. The V call is TRBV27, the J call TRBJ2-1, with TRBD1 matching 7 bases. What was sequenced was PBMCs. The receptor was derived from a middle-aged man in good health and CMV-seronegative. The CDR3 DNA is TGTGCCAGCAGTGACAGGGTAGGGTCGTATGAGCAGTTCTTC. It yields the protein CASSDRVGSYEQFF.